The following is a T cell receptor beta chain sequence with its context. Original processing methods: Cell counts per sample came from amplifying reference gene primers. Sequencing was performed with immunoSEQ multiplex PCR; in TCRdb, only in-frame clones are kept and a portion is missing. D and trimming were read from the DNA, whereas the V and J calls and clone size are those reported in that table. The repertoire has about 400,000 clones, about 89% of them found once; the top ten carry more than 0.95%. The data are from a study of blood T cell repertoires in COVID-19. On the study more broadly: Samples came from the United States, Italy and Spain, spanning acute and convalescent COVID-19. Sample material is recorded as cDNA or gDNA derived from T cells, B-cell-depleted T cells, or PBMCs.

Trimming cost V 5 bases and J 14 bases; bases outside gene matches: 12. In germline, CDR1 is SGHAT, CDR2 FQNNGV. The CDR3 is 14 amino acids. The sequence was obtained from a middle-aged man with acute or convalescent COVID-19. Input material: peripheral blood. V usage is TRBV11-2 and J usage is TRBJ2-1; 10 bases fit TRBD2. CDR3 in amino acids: CASSPSGTSVWEFF. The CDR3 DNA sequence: TGTGCCAGCAGCCCCTCCGGGACTAGCGTCTGGGAGTTCTTC.